These 17 T cell receptor beta chains came from one sample sequenced in a study of response to subunit inactivated influenza vaccine (dated by TCRdb to 2016 to 2019). The time point label, as the study defines it: 45 days after influenza vaccine administration. The library came from RT-PCR. Data came from an Illumina HiSeq 2500. TCRdb trimmed public reads at Q25 via fastp, called clones via MiXCR and kept in-frame beta chains. Records with the same CDR3 protein are collapsed into one entry carrying the most frequent genes and DNA. Across this sample there are under 500,000 distinct CDR3 sequences, with approximately 11% seen only once. The ten largest clones represent approximately 12% of the sample. The material sequenced was PBMCs from blood, taken roughly 45 days after vaccination. These receptors were collected from a man aged 50-60 years who received an inactivated influenza vaccine. Donor details come from another sample of the same person, matched by shared clones.

The chain couples TRBV5-1 to TRBJ2-7; 10 bases match TRBD2. This CDR3 spans 15 amino acids. Germline CDR1 and CDR2: SGHRS and YFSETQ. V shed 0 bases and J 6 bases; nucleotides not matched to a gene: 6. The CDR3 loop reads CASSLERLAGAEQYF. As DNA, the CDR3 is TGCGCCAGCAGCTTGGAAAGGCTAGCGGGAGCCGAGCAGTACTTC. Supplemented by reference TRBV5-1 and TRBJ2-7, the full variable domain reads KAGVTQTPRYLIKTRGQQVTLSCSPISGHRSVSWYQQTPGQGLQFLFEYFSETQRNKGNFPGRFSGRQFSNSRSEMNVSTLELGDSALYLCASSLERLAGAEQYFGPGTRLTVT.

This clonotype has more than one count but fewer than ten. The CDR3: CASSDSSSYNEQFF. In DNA form, the CDR3 reads TGTGCCAGCTCTGACTCGTCTTCCTACAATGAGCAGTTCTTC. The V gene is TRBV12-3 or TRBV12-4, the J gene TRBJ2-1; D remains ambiguous. This CDR3 has 14 amino acids. Between the trimmed V and J ends, which lost 8 bases and 1 base, there was a span of 12 bases.

This clonotype was detected only a few times. The V gene is TRBV12-3 or TRBV12-4, the J gene TRBJ2-7; TRBD1 matches at 8 bases. The CDR3 runs to 14 residues. Germline trimming cut 3 bases from V and 7 bases from J; bases unmatched to any gene: 8. CDR3 sequence: CASSFGDRTSEQYF. In DNA, the CDR3 is TGTGCCAGCAGTTTCGGGGACAGGACCTCGGAGCAGTACTTC.

At least ten counts were recorded for this clonotype. The V gene is TRBV12-3 or TRBV12-4, the J gene TRBJ1-5, with TRBD1 as a possible D gene (5 bases). CDR3 length equals 14 residues. The V end was cut by 6 bases, the J end by 3 bases, with 12 bases between. The CDR3 is CASSAGTFNQPQHF. The CDR3 coding sequence is TGTGCCAGCAGCGCCGGGACGTTCAATCAGCCCCAGCATTTT.

The table lists this clonotype with a few counts. The chain is built from TRBV12-3 or TRBV12-4 and TRBJ2-3; TRBD1 aligns across 9 bases. Trimming cost V 7 bases and J 7 bases; bases outside gene matches: 12. The CDR3 runs to 15 residues. CDR3 in DNA: TGTGCCAGCACCGGCCGGGACAGGGCCTCCAATACGCAGTATTTT. Protein sequence: CASTGRDRASNTQYF.

This clonotype was observed many times. The chain employs TRBV7-2 and TRBJ1-2; D perhaps matches TRBD1 (5 bases). Trimming cost V 1 base and J 8 bases, with 17 bases left between them. This CDR3 has 15 amino acids. The germline V gene has CDR1 SGHTA and CDR2 FQGNSA. In DNA, the CDR3 is TGTGCCAGCAGCTTAGATTCGACCGGGGCGAGGGGCTACACCTTC. This codes for CASSLDSTGARGYTF.

Ten or more counts support this clonotype. This chain links TRBV20-1 with TRBJ2-5; D not certain. The CDR3 is 15 amino acids. V was cut by 6 bases and J by 3 bases, with 20 bases left in between. Germline V gene data show CDR1 as DFQATT and CDR2 as SNEGSKA (reference sequence). CDR3 in amino acids: CSAIPTGGLKETQYF. As DNA, the CDR3 is TGCAGTGCCATCCCCACCGGCGGTCTAAAAGAGACCCAGTACTTC.

This sequence joins TRBV28 and TRBJ2-5; 8 bases are shared with TRBD1. The germline V gene has CDR1 MDHEN and CDR2 SYDVKM. The V and J ends lost 5 bases and 5 bases, in that order; junction bases with no gene match: 10. This CDR3 region has 15 residues. The CDR3 DNA is TGTGCCAGCAGTATAATAGGACAGGGATTGGAGACCCAGTACTTC. Translating gives CASSIIGQGLETQYF.

This clonotype was picked up many times. V usage is TRBV4-3 and J usage is TRBJ2-3; a weak D match, TRBD1 (5 bases). The CDR3 spans 15 residues. V gave up 0 bases and J gave up 2 bases, with 9 bases separating them. Germline-derived CDR1 and CDR2 are LGHNA and YSLEER. The CDR3 region has the DNA TGCGCCAGCAGCCAAGACGACAGCACCACAGATACGCAGTATTTT. It is translated as CASSQDDSTTDTQYF.

Many counts were recorded for this clonotype. This chain joins TRBV5-1 and TRBJ2-7; 12 bases are a match to TRBD1. J gave up 6 bases and V 1 base, and 5 bases lay outside the gene matches. Per the germline V gene, CDR1 is SGHRS and CDR2 is YFSETQ. The CDR3 extends over 15 amino acids. The CDR3 spells CASSLKGQGASEQYF. The CDR3 region has the DNA TGCGCCAGCAGCTTGAAGGGACAGGGGGCCTCCGAGCAGTACTTC.

Only a few counts were recorded for this clonotype. The chain has TRBV18 and TRBJ2-3, with TRBD2 matching over 8 bases. The length of the CDR3 is 16 residues. CDR1 and CDR2 (germline): KGHSH, LQKENI. The J segment lost 0 bases and the V segment lost 0 bases, leaving 2 bases of the junction unmatched. The CDR3 region has the DNA TGTGCCAGCTCACCACCGCGGGGGGTCAGCACAGATACGCAGTATTTT. It yields the protein CASSPPRGVSTDTQYF.

J is TRBJ2-7 and V is TRBV7-6; TRBD2 agrees at 10 bases. Germline-derived CDR1 and CDR2 are SGHVS and FNYEAQ. Trimming at V came to 5 bases and at J to 2 bases, leaving 9 bases not matched to a gene. CDR3 size: 16 residues. The CDR3 spells CASSATSGAGTYEQYF. In nucleotides, the CDR3 is TGTGCCAGCAGCGCAACTAGCGGGGCCGGAACCTACGAGCAGTACTTC. Combining the CDR3 with reference TRBV7-6 and TRBJ2-7 gives the whole variable domain GAGVSQSPRYKVTKRGQDVALRCDPISGHVSLYWYRQALGQGPEFLTYFNYEAQQDKSGLPNDRFSAERPEGSISTLTIQRTEQRDSAMYRCASSATSGAGTYEQYFGPGTRLTVT.

The sample holds many counts of this clonotype. The CDR3 sequence: CASSLTGPYEQYF. The CDR3 nucleotides are TGTGCCAGCAGTTTAACAGGGCCCTACGAGCAGTACTTC. The chain uses TRBV12-3 or TRBV12-4 and TRBJ2-7, with D possibly being TRBD1 (6 bases). V lost 2 bases and J lost 2, with 7 bases in between. This CDR3 is 13 amino acids long.

The CDR3 reads CASSSPLAGGYEQYF. The CDR3 DNA follows: TGTGCCAGCAGCTCACCACTAGCGGGAGGGTACGAGCAGTACTTC. This rearrangement joins TRBV7-2 to TRBJ2-7, with 13 bases identical to TRBD2. Germline CDR1 SGHTA, CDR2 FQGNSA. The length of the CDR3 is 15 residues. J gave up 4 bases and V 4 bases, and 4 bases lay outside the gene matches.

This clonotype was observed many times. The chain uses TRBV29-1 and TRBJ2-7; the match to TRBD1 covers 9 bases. This CDR3 has 14 amino acids. Germline values: CDR1 SQVTM, CDR2 ANQGSEA. V shed 7 bases, J shed 3 bases, and the junction held 10 bases outside the gene matches. The CDR3 region has the DNA TGCAGCGCTTACGGGACAGGGAGCGGCTACGAGCAGTACTTC. This sequence encodes CSAYGTGSGYEQYF.

This clonotype came up a few times. This chain joins TRBV20-1 and TRBJ1-2; D not certain. Looked up from germline, CDR1 is DFQATT and CDR2 is SNEGSKA (reference sequence). The CDR3 is 15 amino acids. V gave up 0 bases and J gave up 0 bases, with 11 bases separating them. The CDR3 protein is CSARDLEGTNYGYTF. As DNA, the CDR3 is TGCAGTGCTAGAGATCTCGAGGGAACTAACTATGGCTACACCTTC.

This clonotype was detected ten times or more. The genes are TRBV7-2 and TRBJ2-2, with 8 positions matching TRBD1. V lost 1 base to trimming and J lost 5 bases; unmatched junction nucleotides: 3. The CDR3 is 15 residues long. Germline loops: CDR1 SGHTA, CDR2 FQGNSA. CDR3 DNA: TGTGCCAGCAGCTTAGTTCAGGGGGCAACCGGGGAGCTGTTTTTT. The encoded protein is CASSLVQGATGELFF.